Listed here is a single T cell receptor beta chain. The antigen is not known. This entry belongs to a study of OX40 agonist ivuxolimab in advanced cancers. The wider study: Dosing consisted of intravenous ivuxolimab at 0.01 to 10 mg/kg every 2 weeks. The dose-escalation group included hepatocellular carcinoma, melanoma, renal cell carcinoma and head and neck cancer.

Study-wide findings and caveats: Partly responding patients at 0.1-3.0 mg/kg showed some of the smallest clonal expansion.

There are 18 residues in the CDR3. Clones were sequenced by immunoSEQ multiplex PCR, and TCRdb holds only the in-frame ones, with some missing. The sample contains 44,000 or so clones, roughly 78% of which appear only once. The sequencing used CD4+ or CD8+ T cells sorted from blood, collected in a trial of the OX40 agonist ivuxolimab. The rearrangement joins TRBV21-1 to TRBJ2-7; TRBD2, the table's D call, was not compared with the DNA. TRBV21-1 is a known pseudogene. The TCR sequence derives from an adult with an advanced solid tumor such as melanoma, head and neck, liver or kidney cancer. The CDR3 coding sequence is TGTGCCAGCAGCAAAGGGGACTGCCCCGAGAGTCCAAGCTACGAGCAGTACTTC. Translated, it gives CASSKGDCPESPSYEQYF.